One sample yielded the 24 T cell receptor beta chains listed below, sequenced in a study of T cell repertoires in cytomegalovirus infection. Each CDR3 protein gets one entry after TCRdb re-called the reads with MiXCR. The sample includes under 200,000 distinct CDR3 sequences, roughly 9.8% of them seen just once. Sequenced material: PBMCs. The source of these receptors is a human donor in good health (CMV status not recorded). Some clones in this sample may be carry-over from other donors' samples.

Ten or more counts support this clonotype. CDR3 coding DNA: TGTGCCAGCAGTTTACTAGGGAGCGGGGGGCCAGAGACCCAGTACTTC. It yields the protein CASSLLGSGGPETQYF. The chain is built from TRBV12-3 or TRBV12-4 and TRBJ2-5; 9 bases are a match to TRBD2. The length of the CDR3 is 16 residues. Trimming took 2 bases from V and 4 from J; bases not matched to a gene: 8.

This clonotype has at least ten counts. The V and J genes are TRBV5-1 and TRBJ2-4; 8 nucleotides align to TRBD1. Germline loops: CDR1 SGHRS, CDR2 YFSETQ. Trimming took 4 bases from V and 0 from J; bases not matched to a gene: 3. The CDR3 has 15 amino acids. CDR3: CASSATGVAKNIQYF. The CDR3 nucleotides read TGCGCCAGCAGCGCGACAGGGGTAGCCAAAAACATTCAGTACTTC.

This clonotype was seen repeatedly, ten times or more. The chain couples TRBV7-2 to TRBJ2-5; perhaps D is TRBD1 or TRBD2 (5 bases each). This CDR3 is 15 amino acids long. Trimming pared 7 bases from V and 5 bases from J, leaving 20 bases between. Germline V CDR1 and CDR2: SGHTA, FQGNSA. The CDR3 DNA sequence: TGTGCCAGCACACGGGACCAAGGGAGAGGCGAGACCCAGTACTTC. This gives the protein CASTRDQGRGETQYF.

This clonotype was seen only a few times. The gene calls are TRBV20-1 and TRBJ1-6; no clear D gene. Trimming pared 3 bases from V and 10 bases from J, leaving 16 bases between. CDR1 is DFQATT and CDR2 is SNEGSKA in the germline V gene (reference sequence). This CDR3 has 14 residues. The CDR3 sequence is CSARSVQPNSPLHF. The CDR3 region has the DNA TGCAGTGCTAGGTCCGTGCAGCCAAACTCACCCCTCCACTTT.

Ten or more counts support this clonotype. The V gene is TRBV20-1, the J gene TRBJ1-2; 10 bases are a match to TRBD1. The J segment lost 5 bases and the V segment lost 8 bases, leaving 8 bases of the junction unmatched. Germline-derived CDR1 and CDR2 are DFQATT and SNEGSKA (reference sequence). This CDR3 spans 13 amino acids. For the CDR3, the DNA is TGCAGTCACAAACCGGGACAGGGGTATGGCTACACCTTC. Translating gives CSHKPGQGYGYTF.

The gene calls are TRBV6-4 and TRBJ1-2; D remains unclear. The CDR3 is 15 residues long. V lost 4 bases, J lost 0 bases, and 12 bases lay in between. CDR1 MRHNA and CDR2 SNTAGT come from the germline V gene. CDR3 sequence reads: CASSVDDGANYGYTF. CDR3 coding DNA: TGTGCCAGCAGTGTTGACGACGGAGCTAACTATGGCTACACCTTC.

This chain uses TRBV20-1 with TRBJ2-1; 10 nucleotides match TRBD2. V lost 5 bases, J lost 13 bases, and 14 bases stayed unmatched. The CDR3 sequence is 14 residues long. Germline-derived CDR1 and CDR2 are DFQATT and SNEGSKA (reference sequence). The CDR3 here is CSAGQREGLLHQFF. CDR3 DNA: TGCAGTGCTGGACAGCGGGAGGGCTTGCTCCACCAGTTCTTC.

At least ten counts were recorded for this clonotype. The chain links TRBV12-3 or TRBV12-4 to TRBJ1-5; D is uncertain. V shed 8 bases and J shed 0 bases, with 8 bases lying between them. This CDR3 is built from 13 residues. The CDR3 protein is CASAAGSNQPQHF. The DNA of the CDR3 is TGTGCCAGCGCGGCCGGTAGCAATCAGCCCCAGCATTTT.

This clonotype was detected many times. This rearrangement joins TRBV6-1 to TRBJ2-1; D is undetermined. The V gene lost 4 bases and the J gene lost 7 bases, with 11 bases spanning the gap. CDR1 and CDR2 from the germline V gene are MNHNS and SASEGT. CDR3 length equals 13 residues. The CDR3 reads CASSANNRNEQFF. The CDR3 DNA follows: TGTGCCAGCAGTGCGAATAACCGGAATGAGCAGTTCTTC.

Ten or more counts support this clonotype. This chain joins TRBV7-2 and TRBJ1-5; D is unresolved. The CDR3 is 14 residues long. Germline V lookup: CDR1 SGHTA, CDR2 FQGNSA. The germline V and J ends were trimmed by 3 bases and 0 bases, with 6 bases remaining between them. CDR3 bases: TGTGCCAGCAGCTTTAAGAATAGCAATCAGCCCCAGCATTTT. Protein sequence: CASSFKNSNQPQHF.

V and J are TRBV29-1 and TRBJ2-1; 16 positions match TRBD2. In germline, CDR1 is SQVTM, CDR2 ANQGSEA. CDR3 size: 19 residues. The junction had 6 bases not matched to a gene; V was cut back by 1 base and J by 0 bases. The CDR3 here is CSVEGWGLAGGSSYNEQFF. CDR3 coding DNA: TGCAGCGTTGAAGGGTGGGGACTAGCGGGAGGGAGCTCCTACAATGAGCAGTTCTTC.

This clonotype was recorded at least ten times. J is TRBJ2-7 and V is TRBV5-4; D may be TRBD2 (5 bases). The CDR3 sequence is 14 residues long. Trimming removed 4 bases from V and 2 bases from J, with 13 bases in between. Germline loops: CDR1 SGHNT, CDR2 YYREEE (reference sequence). DNA of the CDR3: TGTGCCAGCAGCCCGGACTCGTCAACCTACGAGCAGTACTTC. Protein product: CASSPDSSTYEQYF.

This clonotype was counted ten times or more. The V call is TRBV7-2, the J call TRBJ2-5, with 8 bases aligning to TRBD2. V was clipped by 1 base and J by 2 bases; unmatched bases: 6. This CDR3 has 16 amino acids. From germline, CDR1 is SGHTA and CDR2 FQGNSA. The CDR3 loop is CASSLVSSGRQETQYF. The CDR3 DNA reads TGTGCCAGCAGCTTAGTGTCGAGCGGGAGACAAGAGACCCAGTACTTC.

The CDR3 loop reads CASSSPDGVEAFF. DNA of the CDR3: TGTGCCAGCAGTTCTCCGGACGGAGTTGAAGCTTTCTTT. J is TRBJ1-1 and V is TRBV12-3 or TRBV12-4; D not resolved. V lost 4 bases and J lost 7, with 13 bases in between. The CDR3 runs 13 residues.

The rearrangement uses TRBV28 and TRBJ2-1, with 9 bases that match TRBD2. With V trimmed by 7 bases and J by 3 bases, 7 bases remained unmatched. Germline values: CDR1 MDHEN, CDR2 SYDVKM. The CDR3 runs 15 residues. The DNA for the CDR3 is TGTGCCAGCACTTGGGCGGGGGGGCTCTACAATGAGCAGTTCTTC. It yields the protein CASTWAGGLYNEQFF.

The J gene is TRBJ1-1, the V gene TRBV5-1; 10 positions match TRBD1. Unmatched junction bases numbered 7, after V lost 4 bases and J lost 4 bases. The CDR3 is made up of 15 amino acids. The germline gives CDR1 SGHRS, CDR2 YFSETQ. CDR3 sequence reads: CASSPRQGATTEAFF. CDR3 coding DNA: TGCGCCAGCAGCCCACGACAGGGGGCGACCACTGAAGCTTTCTTT. Drawing the rest from reference TRBV5-1 and TRBJ1-1, the complete variable domain is KAGVTQTPRYLIKTRGQQVTLSCSPISGHRSVSWYQQTPGQGLQFLFEYFSETQRNKGNFPGRFSGRQFSNSRSEMNVSTLELGDSALYLCASSPRQGATTEAFFGQGTRLTVV.

This clonotype has at least ten counts. The chain links TRBV7-2 to TRBJ1-5, with D possibly TRBD1 on 5 matching bases. V lost 1 base and J 4 bases, leaving 8 bases between the germline ends. The CDR3 loop spans 14 amino acids. Per the germline V gene, CDR1 is SGHTA and CDR2 is FQGNSA. CDR3 nucleotide sequence: TGTGCCAGCAGCTTAGGACAGCGAAATCAGCCCCAGCATTTT. Amino acids: CASSLGQRNQPQHF.

This clonotype was detected a few times. J is TRBJ2-6 and V is TRBV5-6, with 10 bases matching TRBD1. CDR1 is SGHDT, CDR2 YYEEEE, per germline. CDR3 length equals 19 residues. The V gene end was trimmed by 2 bases and the J gene end by 4 bases; junction bases not matched to a gene: 12. Here the CDR3 reads CASSFTGQGRKEGANVLTF. The CDR3 nucleotides read TGTGCCAGCAGCTTTACGGGACAGGGGCGCAAGGAAGGGGCCAACGTCCTGACTTTC.

A few counts support this clonotype. The V gene is TRBV15, the J gene TRBJ2-3, with 9 bases matching TRBD1. The CDR3 runs 16 residues. Germline V gene data show CDR1 as LNHNV and CDR2 as YYDKDF (reference sequence). Trimming cost V 5 bases and J 5 bases; bases outside gene matches: 11. CDR3 bases: TGTGCCACCAGCCCCCAAGGACAGGGGCGTCGAGATACGCAGTATTTT. It encodes CATSPQGQGRRDTQYF. The whole variable domain, filled in from reference TRBV15 and TRBJ2-3, reads DAMVIQNPRYQVTQFGKPVTLSCSQTLNHNVMYWYQQKSSQAPKLLFHYYDKDFNNEADTPDNFQSRRPNTSFCFLDIRSPGLGDTAMYLCATSPQGQGRRDTQYFGPGTRLTVL.

The chain links TRBV14 to TRBJ1-1; tentative D call: TRBD1 (6 bases). There are 13 residues in the CDR3. CDR1 and CDR2 (germline): SGHDN, FVKESK. V lost 4 bases to trimming and J lost 7 bases, with 13 bases between them. DNA for the CDR3: TGTGCCAGCAGCCCCAACAGGGCAAATGAAGCTTTCTTT. It codes for CASSPNRANEAFF.

This clonotype was recorded many times. V is TRBV6-2 or TRBV6-3 and J is TRBJ2-1; the match to TRBD2 covers 7 bases. Losses at the gene ends were 10 bases for V and 8 bases for J; bases not matched to a gene: 11. This CDR3 has 13 amino acids. The germline V gene encodes CDR1 MNHEY and CDR2 SVGEGT. The CDR3 loop is CAIRTPGGDEQFF. The CDR3 DNA reads as TGTGCCATTCGGACCCCGGGAGGCGATGAGCAGTTCTTC.

The chain links TRBV6-4 to TRBJ2-1; 12 nucleotides agree with TRBD2. The J segment lost 3 bases and the V segment lost 6 bases, leaving 3 bases of the junction unmatched. Germline V CDR1 and CDR2: MRHNA, SNTAGT. The length of the CDR3 is 15 residues. CDR3 nucleotides: TGTGCCAGCAGCGCACTAGCGGGGGGCTACAATGAGCAGTTCTTC. It encodes CASSALAGGYNEQFF.

This clonotype has only a few counts. V is TRBV27 and J is TRBJ2-3; D is perhaps TRBD2 (6 bases). Germline CDR1 is MNHEY and CDR2 is SMNVEV (reference sequence). Trimming removed 3 bases from V and 0 bases from J, with 10 bases in between. The CDR3 contains 15 residues. The DNA of the CDR3 is TGTGCCAGCAGTTTCGCTAGCGCGAGCACAGATACGCAGTATTTT. It codes for CASSFASASTDTQYF.

This clonotype was observed many times. The chain employs TRBV28 and TRBJ2-5; D perhaps matches TRBD2 (6 bases). V lost 7 bases to trimming and J lost 1 base, with 19 bases between them. Germline V CDR1 and CDR2: MDHEN, SYDVKM. This CDR3 is 16 amino acids long. The CDR3 here is CASKKEGEGFQETQYF. CDR3 nucleotides: TGTGCCAGCAAGAAGGAGGGCGAGGGATTCCAAGAGACCCAGTACTTC.